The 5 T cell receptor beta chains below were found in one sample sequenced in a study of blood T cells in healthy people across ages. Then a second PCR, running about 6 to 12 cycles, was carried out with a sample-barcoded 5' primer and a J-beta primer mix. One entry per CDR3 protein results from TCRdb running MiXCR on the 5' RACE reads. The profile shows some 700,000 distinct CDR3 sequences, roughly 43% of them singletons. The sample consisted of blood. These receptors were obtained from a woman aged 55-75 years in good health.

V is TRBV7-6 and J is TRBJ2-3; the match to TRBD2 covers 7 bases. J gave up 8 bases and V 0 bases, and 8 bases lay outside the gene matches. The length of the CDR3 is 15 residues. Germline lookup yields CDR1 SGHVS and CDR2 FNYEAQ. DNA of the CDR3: TGTGCCAGCAGCTTAGCGTCTAGCGGAGGAGGTACGCAGTATTTT. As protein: CASSLASSGGGTQYF.

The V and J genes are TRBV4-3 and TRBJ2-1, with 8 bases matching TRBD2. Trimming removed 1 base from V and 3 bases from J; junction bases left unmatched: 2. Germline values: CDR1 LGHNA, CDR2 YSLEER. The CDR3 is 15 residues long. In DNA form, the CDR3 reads TGCGCCAGCAGCCAAGCGGGAGGGATCTACAATGAGCAGTTCTTC. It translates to CASSQAGGIYNEQFF.

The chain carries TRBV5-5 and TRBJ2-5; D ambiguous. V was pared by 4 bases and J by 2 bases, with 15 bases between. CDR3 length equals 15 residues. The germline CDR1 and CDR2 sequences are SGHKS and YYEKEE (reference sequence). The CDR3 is CASSGNRLDQETQYF. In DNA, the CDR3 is TGTGCCAGCAGCGGTAACCGCTTGGATCAAGAGACCCAGTACTTC.

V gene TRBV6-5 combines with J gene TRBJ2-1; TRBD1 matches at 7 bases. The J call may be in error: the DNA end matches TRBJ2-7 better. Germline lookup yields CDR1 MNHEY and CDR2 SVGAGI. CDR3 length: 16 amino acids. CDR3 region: CASRPRGQSSYNEQYF. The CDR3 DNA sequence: TGTGCCAGCAGGCCCCGGGGACAGAGCTCCTACAATGAGCAGTACTTC.

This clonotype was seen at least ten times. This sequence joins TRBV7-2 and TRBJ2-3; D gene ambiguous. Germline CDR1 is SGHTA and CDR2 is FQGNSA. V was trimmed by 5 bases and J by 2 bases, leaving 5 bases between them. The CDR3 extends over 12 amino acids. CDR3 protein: CASSRYTDTQYF. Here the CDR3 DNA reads TGTGCCAGCAGCCGGTACACAGATACGCAGTATTTT.